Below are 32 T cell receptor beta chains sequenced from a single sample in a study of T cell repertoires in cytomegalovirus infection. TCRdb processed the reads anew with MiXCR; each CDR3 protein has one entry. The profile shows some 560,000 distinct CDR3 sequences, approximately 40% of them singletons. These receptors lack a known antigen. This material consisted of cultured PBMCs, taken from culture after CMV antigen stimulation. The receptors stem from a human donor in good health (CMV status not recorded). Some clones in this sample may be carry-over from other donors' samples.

This CDR3 reads CASRRGQGLYEQYF. The CDR3, as DNA: TGTGCCAGCAGGAGAGGACAGGGGCTGTACGAGCAGTACTTC. The chain recombines TRBV6-5 with TRBJ2-7, with TRBD1 matching over 9 bases. CDR3 length: 14 residues. Per the germline V gene, CDR1 is MNHEY and CDR2 is SVGAGI. V lost 6 bases to trimming and J lost 4 bases; unmatched junction nucleotides: 7.

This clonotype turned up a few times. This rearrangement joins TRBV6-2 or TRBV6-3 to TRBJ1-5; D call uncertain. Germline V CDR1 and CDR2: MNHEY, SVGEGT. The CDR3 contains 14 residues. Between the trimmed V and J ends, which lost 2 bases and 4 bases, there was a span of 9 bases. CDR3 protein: CASSYREPNQPQHF. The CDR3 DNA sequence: TGTGCCAGCAGTTACCGGGAGCCAAATCAGCCCCAGCATTTT.

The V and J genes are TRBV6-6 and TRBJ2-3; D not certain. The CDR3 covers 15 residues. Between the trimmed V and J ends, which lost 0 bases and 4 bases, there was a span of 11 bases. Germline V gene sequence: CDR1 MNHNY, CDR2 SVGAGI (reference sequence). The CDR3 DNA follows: TGTGCCAGCAGTTACTCGCGGTCCGGCGCAGATACGCAGTATTTT. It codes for CASSYSRSGADTQYF.

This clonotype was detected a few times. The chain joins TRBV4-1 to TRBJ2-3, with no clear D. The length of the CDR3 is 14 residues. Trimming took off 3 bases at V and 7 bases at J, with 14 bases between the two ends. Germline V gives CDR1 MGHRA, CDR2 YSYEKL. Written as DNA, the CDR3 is TGCGCCAGCAGCCAGAAAGAGATGGGGAATACGCAGTATTTT. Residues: CASSQKEMGNTQYF.

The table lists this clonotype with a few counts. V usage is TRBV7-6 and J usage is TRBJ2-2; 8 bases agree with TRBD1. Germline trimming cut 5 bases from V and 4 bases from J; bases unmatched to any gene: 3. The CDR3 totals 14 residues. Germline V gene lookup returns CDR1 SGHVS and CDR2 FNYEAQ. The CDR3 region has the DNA TGTGCCAGCAGCAGGGACAGGCTCACCGGGGAGCTGTTTTTT. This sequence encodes CASSRDRLTGELFF.

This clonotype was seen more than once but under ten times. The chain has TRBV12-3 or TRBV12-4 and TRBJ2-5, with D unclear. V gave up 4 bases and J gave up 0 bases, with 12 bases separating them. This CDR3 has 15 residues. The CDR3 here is CASSYGGNYQETQYF. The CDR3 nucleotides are TGTGCCAGCAGTTATGGTGGAAACTACCAAGAGACCCAGTACTTC.

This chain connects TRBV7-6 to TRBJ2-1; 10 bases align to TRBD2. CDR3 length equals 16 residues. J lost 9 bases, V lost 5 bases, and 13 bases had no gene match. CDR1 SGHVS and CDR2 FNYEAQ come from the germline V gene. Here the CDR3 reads CASSPRASGGVGEQFF. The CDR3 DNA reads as TGTGCCAGCAGCCCTAGAGCTAGCGGGGGTGTAGGTGAGCAGTTCTTC.

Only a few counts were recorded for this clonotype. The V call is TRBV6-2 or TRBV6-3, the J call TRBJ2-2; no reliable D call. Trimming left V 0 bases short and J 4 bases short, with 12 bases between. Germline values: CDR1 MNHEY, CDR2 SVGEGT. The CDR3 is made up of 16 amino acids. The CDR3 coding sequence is TGTGCCAGCAGTTACTCGAAAGTCTGGACCACCGGGGAGCTGTTTTTT. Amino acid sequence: CASSYSKVWTTGELFF.

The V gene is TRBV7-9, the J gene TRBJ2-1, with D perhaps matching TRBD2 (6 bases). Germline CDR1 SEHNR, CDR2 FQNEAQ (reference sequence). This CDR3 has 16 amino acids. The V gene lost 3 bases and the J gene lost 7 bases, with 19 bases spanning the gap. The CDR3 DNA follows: TGTGCCAGCAGCTTCCCCCTACGGGAGATTGGGAATGAGCAGTTCTTC. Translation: CASSFPLREIGNEQFF.

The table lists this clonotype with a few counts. The CDR3 here is CASSQRGLREKLFF. For the CDR3, the DNA is TGCGCCAGCAGCCAAAGGGGGTTGAGGGAAAAACTGTTTTTT. J is TRBJ1-4 and V is TRBV4-1, with D perhaps matching TRBD1 (6 bases). The V gene's germline CDR1 is MGHRA and CDR2 YSYEKL. The CDR3 spans 14 residues. V was clipped by 2 bases and J by 8 bases, with 12 bases between them.

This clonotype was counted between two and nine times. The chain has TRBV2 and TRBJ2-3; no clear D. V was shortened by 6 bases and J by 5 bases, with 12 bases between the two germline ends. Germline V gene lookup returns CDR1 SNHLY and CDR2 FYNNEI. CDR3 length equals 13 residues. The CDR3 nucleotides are TGTGCCAGCAGCCTCACCTCAGGAGATACGCAGTATTTT. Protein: CASSLTSGDTQYF.

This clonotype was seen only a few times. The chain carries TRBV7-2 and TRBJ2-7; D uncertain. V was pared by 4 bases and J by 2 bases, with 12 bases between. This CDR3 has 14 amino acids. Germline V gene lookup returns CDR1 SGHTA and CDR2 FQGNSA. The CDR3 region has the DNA TGTGCCAGCAGCTGGACGGGCGGAACCTACGAGCAGTACTTC. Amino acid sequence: CASSWTGGTYEQYF. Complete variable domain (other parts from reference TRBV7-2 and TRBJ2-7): GAGVSQSPSNKVTEKGKDVELRCDPISGHTALYWYRQSLGQGLEFLIYFQGNSAPDKSGLPSDRFSAERTGGSVSTLTIQRTQQEDSAVYLCASSWTGGTYEQYFGPGTRLTVT.

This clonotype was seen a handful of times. The DNA of the CDR3 is TGTGCCAGCAGCTCCGGAGCGGGGGGCCGGCGTGAGCAGTTCTTC. Protein product: CASSSGAGGRREQFF. The chain couples TRBV6-6 to TRBJ2-1, with 9 bases matching TRBD2. The germline V gene has CDR1 MNHNY and CDR2 SVGAGI (reference sequence). V shed 6 bases, J shed 9 bases, and the junction held 12 bases outside the gene matches. This CDR3 spans 15 amino acids.

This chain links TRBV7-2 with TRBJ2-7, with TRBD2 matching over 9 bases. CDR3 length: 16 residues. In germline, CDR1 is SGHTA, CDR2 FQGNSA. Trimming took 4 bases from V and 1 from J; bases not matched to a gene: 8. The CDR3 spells CASSYGGLANSYEQYF. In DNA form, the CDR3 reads TGTGCCAGCAGCTACGGTGGACTAGCGAATTCCTACGAGCAGTACTTC.

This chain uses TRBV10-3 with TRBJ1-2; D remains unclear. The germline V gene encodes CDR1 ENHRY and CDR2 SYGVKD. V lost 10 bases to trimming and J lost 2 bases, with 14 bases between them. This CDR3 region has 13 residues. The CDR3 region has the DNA TGTGCCAGCAAGCCCCCGGGGAACTATGGCTACACCTTC. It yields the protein CASKPPGNYGYTF.

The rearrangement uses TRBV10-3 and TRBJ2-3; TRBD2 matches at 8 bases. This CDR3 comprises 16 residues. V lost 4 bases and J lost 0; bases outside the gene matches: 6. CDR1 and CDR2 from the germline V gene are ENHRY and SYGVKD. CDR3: CAISGLAGYSTDTQYF. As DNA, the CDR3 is TGTGCCATCAGTGGGTTAGCGGGATACAGCACAGATACGCAGTATTTT.

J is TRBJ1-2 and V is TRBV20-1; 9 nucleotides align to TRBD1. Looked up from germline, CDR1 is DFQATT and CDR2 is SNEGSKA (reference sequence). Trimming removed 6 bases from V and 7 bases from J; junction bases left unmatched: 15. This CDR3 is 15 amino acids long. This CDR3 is CSAPAGGQGGFGYTF. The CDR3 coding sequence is TGCAGTGCCCCAGCCGGGGGACAGGGAGGGTTTGGCTACACCTTC.

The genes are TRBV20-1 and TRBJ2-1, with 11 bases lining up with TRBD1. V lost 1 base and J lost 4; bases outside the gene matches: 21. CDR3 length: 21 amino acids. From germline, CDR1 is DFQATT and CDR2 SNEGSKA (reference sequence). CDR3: CSARALLGQGAPSLKYNEQFF. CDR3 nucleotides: TGCAGTGCTAGAGCCCTTCTTGGACAGGGGGCCCCCTCCCTGAAGTACAATGAGCAGTTCTTC.

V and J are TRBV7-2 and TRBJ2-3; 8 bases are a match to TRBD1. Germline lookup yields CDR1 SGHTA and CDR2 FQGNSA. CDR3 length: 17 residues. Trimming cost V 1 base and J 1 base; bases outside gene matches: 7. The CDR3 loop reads CASSLGVADRGTDTQYF. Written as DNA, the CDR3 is TGTGCCAGCAGCTTAGGTGTGGCGGACAGGGGCACAGATACGCAGTATTTT.

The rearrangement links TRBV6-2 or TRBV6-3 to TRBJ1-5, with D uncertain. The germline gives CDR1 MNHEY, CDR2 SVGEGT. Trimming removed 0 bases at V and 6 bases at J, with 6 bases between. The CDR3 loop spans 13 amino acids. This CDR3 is CASSYSSGQPQHF. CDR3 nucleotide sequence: TGTGCCAGCAGTTACTCTTCGGGTCAGCCCCAGCATTTT.

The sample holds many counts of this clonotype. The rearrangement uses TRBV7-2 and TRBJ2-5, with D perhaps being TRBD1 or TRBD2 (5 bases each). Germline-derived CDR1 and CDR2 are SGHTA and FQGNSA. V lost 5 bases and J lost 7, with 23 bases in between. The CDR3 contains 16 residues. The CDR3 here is CASSGGGFRALGTQYF. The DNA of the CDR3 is TGTGCCAGCAGCGGAGGAGGCTTCAGGGCCTTGGGGACCCAGTACTTC.

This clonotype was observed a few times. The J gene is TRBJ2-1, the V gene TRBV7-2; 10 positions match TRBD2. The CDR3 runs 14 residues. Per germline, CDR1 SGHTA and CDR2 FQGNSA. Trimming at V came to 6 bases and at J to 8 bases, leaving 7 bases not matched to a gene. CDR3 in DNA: TGTGCCAGCAGGCTGGCTAGCGGGAGTGATGAGCAGTTCTTC. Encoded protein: CASRLASGSDEQFF.

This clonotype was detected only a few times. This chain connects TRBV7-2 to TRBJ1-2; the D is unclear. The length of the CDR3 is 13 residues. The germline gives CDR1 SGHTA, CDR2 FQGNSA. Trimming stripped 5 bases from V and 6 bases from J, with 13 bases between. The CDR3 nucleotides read TGTGCCAGCAGCCTGGCCCCCGGGGATGGCTACACCTTC. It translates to CASSLAPGDGYTF.

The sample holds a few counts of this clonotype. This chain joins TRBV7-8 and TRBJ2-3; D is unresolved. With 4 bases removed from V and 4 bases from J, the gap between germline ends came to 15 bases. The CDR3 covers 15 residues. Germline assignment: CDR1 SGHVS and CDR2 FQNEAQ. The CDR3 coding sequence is TGTGCCAGCAGCTGGTCCGAAAGCGACCCAGATACGCAGTATTTT. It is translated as CASSWSESDPDTQYF. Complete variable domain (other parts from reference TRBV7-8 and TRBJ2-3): GAGVSQSPRYKVAKRGQDVALRCDPISGHVSLFWYQQALGQGPEFLTYFQNEAQLDKSGLPSDRFFAERPEGSVSTLKIQRTQQEDSAVYLCASSWSESDPDTQYFGPGTRLTVL.

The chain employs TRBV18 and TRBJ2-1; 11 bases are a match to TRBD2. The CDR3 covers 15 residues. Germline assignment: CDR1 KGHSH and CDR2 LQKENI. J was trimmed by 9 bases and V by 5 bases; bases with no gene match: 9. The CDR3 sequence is CASSSGLAVMGEQFF. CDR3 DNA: TGTGCCAGCTCATCGGGACTAGCGGTGATGGGTGAGCAGTTCTTC. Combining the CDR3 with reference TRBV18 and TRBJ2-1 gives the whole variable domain NAGVMQNPRHLVRRRGQEARLRCSPMKGHSHVYWYRQLPEEGLKFMVYLQKENIIDESGMPKERFSAEFPKEGPSILRIQQVVRGDSAAYFCASSSGLAVMGEQFFGPGTRLTVL.

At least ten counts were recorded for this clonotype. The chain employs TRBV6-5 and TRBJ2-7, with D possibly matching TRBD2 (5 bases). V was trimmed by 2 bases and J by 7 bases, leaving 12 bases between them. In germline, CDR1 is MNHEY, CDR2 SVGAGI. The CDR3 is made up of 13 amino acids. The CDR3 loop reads CASSYPGRREQYF. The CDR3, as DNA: TGTGCCAGCAGTTACCCGGGTCGGAGGGAGCAGTACTTC.

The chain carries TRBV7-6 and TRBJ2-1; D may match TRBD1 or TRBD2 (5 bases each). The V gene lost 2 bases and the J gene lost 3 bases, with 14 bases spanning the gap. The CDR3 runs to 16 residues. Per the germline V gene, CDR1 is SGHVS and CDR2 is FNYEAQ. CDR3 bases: TGTGCCAGCAGCTTAACGCTGGGACGGAACTACAATGAGCAGTTCTTC. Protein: CASSLTLGRNYNEQFF. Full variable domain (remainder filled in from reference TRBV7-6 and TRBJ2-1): GAGVSQSPRYKVTKRGQDVALRCDPISGHVSLYWYRQALGQGPEFLTYFNYEAQQDKSGLPNDRFSAERPEGSISTLTIQRTEQRDSAMYRCASSLTLGRNYNEQFFGPGTRLTVL.

CDR3 nucleotide sequence: TGCGCCAGCAGCCGCGCAATCGGAAACACCATATATTTT. Translating it yields CASSRAIGNTIYF. V usage is TRBV4-1 and J usage is TRBJ1-3; D is ambiguous. V dropped 4 bases and J dropped 4 bases, with 8 bases sitting between them. The CDR3 length is 13 residues. The germline CDR1 and CDR2 sequences are MGHRA and YSYEKL.

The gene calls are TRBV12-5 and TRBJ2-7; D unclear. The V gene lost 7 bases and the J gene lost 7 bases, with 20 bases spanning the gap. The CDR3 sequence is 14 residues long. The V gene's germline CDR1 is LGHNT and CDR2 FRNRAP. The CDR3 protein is CASALGYRLREQYF. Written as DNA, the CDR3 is TGTGCTAGTGCCCTGGGGTACCGCCTACGGGAGCAGTACTTC. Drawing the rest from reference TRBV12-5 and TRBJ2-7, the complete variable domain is DARVTQTPRHKVTEMGQEVTMRCQPILGHNTVFWYRQTMMQGLELLAYFRNRAPLDDSGMPKDRFSAEMPDATLATLKIQPSEPRDSAVYFCASALGYRLREQYFGPGTRLTVT.

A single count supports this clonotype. CDR3 DNA: TGCGCCAGCAGCTTGGAGGCTAGCGGGGTAGGGGAGCAGTACTTC. It yields the protein CASSLEASGVGEQYF. The chain carries TRBV5-1 and TRBJ2-7, with 9 positions matching TRBD2. CDR3 length: 15 amino acids. Per the germline V gene, CDR1 is SGHRS and CDR2 is YFSETQ. V was clipped by 0 bases and J by 7 bases; unmatched bases: 8.

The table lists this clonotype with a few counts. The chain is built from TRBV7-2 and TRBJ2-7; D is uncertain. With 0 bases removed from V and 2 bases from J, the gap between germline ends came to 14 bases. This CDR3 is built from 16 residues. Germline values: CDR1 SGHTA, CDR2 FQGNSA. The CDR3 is CASSLAEWWAPYEQYF. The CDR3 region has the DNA TGTGCCAGCAGCTTAGCTGAGTGGTGGGCCCCCTACGAGCAGTACTTC.

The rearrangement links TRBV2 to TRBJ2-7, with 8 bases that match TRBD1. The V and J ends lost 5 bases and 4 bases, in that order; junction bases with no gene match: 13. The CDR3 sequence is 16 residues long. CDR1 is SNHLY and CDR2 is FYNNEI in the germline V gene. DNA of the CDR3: TGTGCCAGCAGTCCCCGGGGACAGGTTCGAAAATACGAGCAGTACTTC. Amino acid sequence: CASSPRGQVRKYEQYF.